The next 29 T cell receptor beta chains were all read from a single sample in a study of T cell responses to AZD1222 COVID-19 vaccine. Profiling relied on immunoSEQ multiplex PCR, and the TCRdb table lists in-frame clones only, not all of them. The sample includes over 100,000 clones, 84% of them seen just once. Sequenced here: peripheral blood, sampled on day 0 of AZD1222 vaccination. These TCRs come from an adult in good health.

The chain recombines TRBV19 with TRBJ2-7; possible D gene TRBD2, 6 bases. Germline-derived CDR1 and CDR2 are LNHDA and SQIVND (reference sequence). The CDR3 has 15 residues. Trimming removed 4 bases at V and 2 bases at J, with 15 bases between. The DNA of the CDR3 is TGTGCCAGTAGTACTCAACCGGGAGCCACCTACGAGCAGTACTTC. Residues: CASSTQPGATYEQYF.

CDR3 in DNA: TGCGCCAGCAGCTTAACTCGGGGGAGCTCCTACAATGAGCAGTTCTTC. This sequence encodes CASSLTRGSSYNEQFF. J is TRBJ2-1 and V is TRBV5-1; weak D call: TRBD2 (6 bases). V shed 2 bases and J shed 0 bases, with 12 bases lying between them. The germline V gene has CDR1 SGHRS and CDR2 YFSETQ. The CDR3 contains 16 residues.

This chain connects TRBV24-1 to TRBJ2-1, with a possible D match to TRBD1 (6 bases). The germline gives CDR1 KGHDR, CDR2 SFDVKD. The CDR3 length is 16 residues. Trimming removed 3 bases from V and 3 bases from J, with 14 bases in between. CDR3 in amino acids: CATSDAGASFYNEQFF. The CDR3 DNA reads TGTGCCACCAGTGATGCAGGGGCTTCATTCTACAATGAGCAGTTCTTC.

CDR3 region: CASSRGFYGYTF. The CDR3 coding sequence is TGTGCCAGCAGTAGAGGGTTCTATGGCTACACCTTC. This chain connects TRBV28 to TRBJ1-2; D unresolved. V was pared by 5 bases and J by 4 bases, with 8 bases between. This CDR3 comprises 12 residues. Germline V gene data show CDR1 as MDHEN and CDR2 as SYDVKM.

V and J are TRBV18 and TRBJ1-4; 10 bases line up with TRBD1. The length of the CDR3 is 16 residues. V lost 4 bases to trimming and J lost 6 bases; unmatched junction nucleotides: 8. CDR1 and CDR2 from the germline V gene are KGHSH and LQKENI. For the CDR3, the DNA is TGTGCCAGCTCACTATCCGGGACAGGGGCCTATGAAAAACTGTTTTTT. This encodes CASSLSGTGAYEKLFF.

The V gene is TRBV18, the J gene TRBJ1-6; no clear D. V dropped 6 bases and J dropped 8 bases, with 11 bases sitting between them. This CDR3 is 13 amino acids long. Germline V gene data show CDR1 as KGHSH and CDR2 as LQKENI. This CDR3 is CASSEGNDSPLHF. The CDR3 nucleotides read TGTGCCAGCTCCGAGGGTAACGATTCACCCCTCCACTTT.

This clone has only a few counts. The CDR3 DNA is TGCAGCTCCTCGGTGTCCTATGGCTACACCTTC. This translates into CSSSVSYGYTF. The chain employs TRBV29-1 and TRBJ1-2; no firm D call. Germline values: CDR1 SQVTM, CDR2 ANQGSEA. The CDR3 contains 11 residues. The ends were cut back, 8 bases at V and 4 bases at J, with 11 bases in the middle.

The chain joins TRBV28 to TRBJ1-2; D is uncertain. With 6 bases removed from V and 8 bases from J, the gap between germline ends came to 22 bases. The CDR3 length is 15 residues. CDR1 is MDHEN and CDR2 is SYDVKM in the germline V gene. The CDR3 DNA reads as TGTGCCAGCAGCCCCCACTCCGGGCCATTTGGGGGCTACACCTTC. Residues: CASSPHSGPFGGYTF.

The rearrangement uses TRBV6-5 and TRBJ2-3; D is undetermined. CDR3 size: 13 residues. In germline, CDR1 is MNHEY, CDR2 SVGAGI. Trimming took 7 bases from V and 4 from J, leaving 12 bases between them. The CDR3 here is CASKAPVADTQYF. The CDR3 DNA follows: TGTGCCAGCAAGGCCCCCGTCGCAGATACGCAGTATTTT.

In its sample, this clone was seen once. As DNA, the CDR3 is TGCGCCAGCAGCCCCGGGGGGGCTACCTCCTACAATGAGCAGTTCTTC. Its translation: CASSPGGATSYNEQFF. V gene TRBV5-1 combines with J gene TRBJ2-1, with 8 bases aligning to TRBD2. The CDR3 extends over 16 amino acids. After removal of 4 bases from V and 0 bases from J, the junction contained 6 bases not matched to a gene. Germline CDR1 reads SGHRS; CDR2 reads YFSETQ.

The gene calls are TRBV7-8 and TRBJ1-4, with D tentatively TRBD1 (6 bases). Germline V gives CDR1 SGHVS, CDR2 FQNEAQ. Between the trimmed V and J ends, which lost 5 bases and 10 bases, there was a span of 20 bases. The CDR3 covers 15 residues. The CDR3 region has the DNA TGTGCCAGCAGCACTTCGTCACAGGCACAGGGAAAACTGTTTTTT. It is translated as CASSTSSQAQGKLFF.

The chain recombines TRBV18 with TRBJ2-6, with D possibly being TRBD1 (5 bases). V lost 6 bases to trimming and J lost 1 base, with 10 bases between them. The CDR3 contains 15 residues. The germline V gene encodes CDR1 KGHSH and CDR2 LQKENI. CDR3 sequence reads: CASSQGVSGANVLTF. The CDR3 DNA reads as TGTGCCAGCTCCCAAGGGGTGTCTGGGGCCAACGTCCTGACTTTC. Using reference TRBV18 and TRBJ2-6 for the parts outside the CDR3, the full variable domain is NAGVMQNPRHLVRRRGQEARLRCSPMKGHSHVYWYRQLPEEGLKFMVYLQKENIIDESGMPKERFSAEFPKEGPSILRIQQVVRGDSAAYFCASSQGVSGANVLTFGAGSRLTVL.

V gene TRBV19 combines with J gene TRBJ2-3, with TRBD1 identical over 9 bases. Unmatched junction bases numbered 7, after V lost 7 bases and J lost 5 bases. Germline V gives CDR1 LNHDA, CDR2 SQIVND (reference sequence). The CDR3 runs 14 residues. The CDR3 is CASIGGQGGDTQYF. CDR3 bases: TGTGCCAGTATAGGGGGACAGGGAGGAGATACGCAGTATTTT.

The V call is TRBV27, the J call TRBJ2-6; D ambiguous. The CDR3 totals 15 residues. Trimming shortened V by 2 bases and J by 0 bases, and 5 bases separated the two germline ends. Germline V gives CDR1 MNHEY, CDR2 SMNVEV (reference sequence). In nucleotides, the CDR3 is TGTGCCAGCAGTTTACAAACCTCTGGGGCCAACGTCCTGACTTTC. Protein product: CASSLQTSGANVLTF. Variable domain in full (rest from reference TRBV27 and TRBJ2-6): EAQVTQNPRYLITVTGKKLTVTCSQNMNHEYMSWYRQDPGLGLRQIYYSMNVEVTDKGDVPEGYKVSRKEKRNFPLILESPSPNQTSLYFCASSLQTSGANVLTFGAGSRLTVL.

This rearrangement joins TRBV6-5 to TRBJ1-6; a weak D match, TRBD1 (6 bases). Germline values: CDR1 MNHEY, CDR2 SVGAGI. The CDR3 loop spans 15 amino acids. The germline V and J ends were trimmed by 8 bases and 10 bases, with 21 bases remaining between them. This CDR3 reads CASANRGAQGSPLHF. The CDR3 DNA reads TGTGCCAGCGCTAACCGGGGGGCCCAGGGATCACCCCTCCACTTT.

This clone has just one count. The J gene is TRBJ2-3, the V gene TRBV28; TRBD1 agrees at 7 bases. Germline-derived CDR1 and CDR2 are MDHEN and SYDVKM. Trimming removed 7 bases from V and 3 bases from J; junction bases left unmatched: 10. The CDR3 is made up of 15 amino acids. The CDR3: CASTLLKTGTDTQYF. Written as DNA, the CDR3 is TGTGCCAGCACCCTATTGAAGACAGGGACAGATACGCAGTATTTT.

The chain recombines TRBV11-3 with TRBJ2-2; TRBD2 aligns across 9 bases. Germline V lookup: CDR1 SGHNT, CDR2 YENEEA. The CDR3 loop spans 17 amino acids. J was trimmed by 0 bases and V by 5 bases; bases with no gene match: 7. CDR3 in DNA: TGTGCCAGCAGCCAGGAGCTAGCGGGGACGAACACCGGGGAGCTGTTTTTT. It codes for CASSQELAGTNTGELFF.

V gene TRBV5-1 combines with J gene TRBJ2-5, with 9 bases lining up with TRBD1. Per germline, CDR1 SGHRS and CDR2 YFSETQ. This CDR3 has 16 amino acids. Trimming cost V 4 bases and J 4 bases; bases outside gene matches: 11. The CDR3 loop reads CASSPSGQGRGETQYF. The CDR3 DNA sequence: TGCGCCAGCAGCCCCTCGGGACAGGGAAGGGGAGAGACCCAGTACTTC. The variable domain in full, with the rest retrieved from reference TRBV5-1 and TRBJ2-5, is KAGVTQTPRYLIKTRGQQVTLSCSPISGHRSVSWYQQTPGQGLQFLFEYFSETQRNKGNFPGRFSGRQFSNSRSEMNVSTLELGDSALYLCASSPSGQGRGETQYFGPGTRLLVL.

The chain combines TRBV19 with TRBJ2-6, with 7 bases fitting TRBD2. The trim removed 7 bases at V and 3 bases at J, leaving 12 bases unmatched. The CDR3 spans 17 residues. Germline lookup yields CDR1 LNHDA and CDR2 SQIVND (reference sequence). Here the CDR3 reads CASTKTGGSDGANVLTF. The CDR3 DNA reads TGTGCCAGTACGAAGACGGGGGGTTCCGATGGGGCCAACGTCCTGACTTTC.

This chain connects TRBV21-1 to TRBJ1-1; the table's D call, TRBD1, has no DNA check behind it. TRBV21-1 is a pseudogene locus. The CDR3 loop spans 15 amino acids. Here the CDR3 DNA reads TGTGCCAGCAGCAAATTGACAGGTTTGAGCACTGAAGCTTTCTTT. This translates into CASSKLTGLSTEAFF.

The chain employs TRBV18 and TRBJ2-1, with a weak D call TRBD1 (5 bases). CDR3 length: 15 amino acids. The V gene's germline CDR1 is KGHSH and CDR2 LQKENI. V was shortened by 8 bases and J by 9 bases, with 23 bases between the two germline ends. CDR3 loop: CASQPTLGRRGEQFF. As DNA, the CDR3 is TGTGCCAGCCAACCTACGCTTGGACGAAGGGGTGAGCAGTTCTTC.

The J gene is TRBJ1-3, the V gene TRBV18; TRBD1 might be the D (5 bases). Trimming shortened V by 6 bases and J by 3 bases, and 21 bases separated the two germline ends. This CDR3 comprises 17 residues. Per germline, CDR1 KGHSH and CDR2 LQKENI. CDR3 loop: CASSLTGGSPFGNTIYF. The CDR3, as DNA: TGTGCCAGCTCCCTGACCGGGGGATCCCCTTTTGGAAACACCATATATTTT.

J is TRBJ2-7 and V is TRBV7-8, with 8 bases that match TRBD2. V gave up 1 base and J gave up 3 bases; unmatched junction bases: 8. The CDR3 extends over 16 amino acids. CDR1 SGHVS and CDR2 FQNEAQ come from the germline V gene. The CDR3 bases are TGTGCCAGCAGCTTAGTGACCGGGACTAGAATCTACGAGCAGTACTTC. This sequence encodes CASSLVTGTRIYEQYF.

The chain employs TRBV29-1 and TRBJ2-3; no firm D call. Germline V gene sequence: CDR1 SQVTM, CDR2 ANQGSEA. The CDR3 length is 12 residues. Trimming removed 6 bases from V and 6 bases from J, with 13 bases in between. The CDR3 is CSVGGIGDTQYF. As DNA, the CDR3 is TGCAGCGTCGGCGGAATTGGGGATACGCAGTATTTT.

CDR3 in DNA: TGTGCCACCAGCGAACCCCGGGACAGGGGTTTAGCTAGCTATGGCTACACCTTC. Protein: CATSEPRDRGLASYGYTF. The rearrangement links TRBV15 to TRBJ1-2, with TRBD1 identical over 10 bases. The J segment lost 4 bases and the V segment lost 5 bases, leaving 16 bases of the junction unmatched. Germline V gene lookup returns CDR1 LNHNV and CDR2 YYDKDF (reference sequence). The CDR3 extends over 18 amino acids.

This sequence joins TRBV2 and TRBJ1-1; TRBD1 agrees at 7 bases. CDR3 length equals 13 residues. Per the germline V gene, CDR1 is SNHLY and CDR2 is FYNNEI. The ends lost 6 bases at V and 4 bases at J; junction bases unmatched: 5. The CDR3 DNA reads as TGTGCCAGCAGACCCACAGGGGCCACTGAAGCTTTCTTT. Its translation: CASRPTGATEAFF.

The CDR3 here is CASRRGYGYTF. The CDR3 DNA reads TGTGCCAGTAGGCGGGGGTATGGCTACACCTTC. The chain links TRBV19 to TRBJ1-2, with D perhaps TRBD1 (5 bases). Trimming removed 6 bases at V and 5 bases at J, with 7 bases between. CDR1 and CDR2 (germline): LNHDA, SQIVND (reference sequence). The CDR3 length is 11 residues.

The chain employs TRBV12-3 or TRBV12-4 and TRBJ1-5; TRBD1 aligns across 7 bases. CDR3 length equals 13 residues. V lost 6 bases to trimming and J lost 4 bases; unmatched junction nucleotides: 3. The CDR3 DNA reads TGTGCCAGCAGCCTCAGGGGGAATCAGCCCCAGCATTTT. Amino acids: CASSLRGNQPQHF.

This chain joins TRBV5-8 and TRBJ1-2, with D unresolved. The CDR3 sequence is 11 residues long. V gave up 2 bases and J gave up 1 base, with 0 bases separating them. CDR1 and CDR2 (germline): SGHTS, YDEGEE. The CDR3 nucleotides read TGTGCCAGCAGCTTTAACTATGGCTACACCTTC. Residues: CASSFNYGYTF.